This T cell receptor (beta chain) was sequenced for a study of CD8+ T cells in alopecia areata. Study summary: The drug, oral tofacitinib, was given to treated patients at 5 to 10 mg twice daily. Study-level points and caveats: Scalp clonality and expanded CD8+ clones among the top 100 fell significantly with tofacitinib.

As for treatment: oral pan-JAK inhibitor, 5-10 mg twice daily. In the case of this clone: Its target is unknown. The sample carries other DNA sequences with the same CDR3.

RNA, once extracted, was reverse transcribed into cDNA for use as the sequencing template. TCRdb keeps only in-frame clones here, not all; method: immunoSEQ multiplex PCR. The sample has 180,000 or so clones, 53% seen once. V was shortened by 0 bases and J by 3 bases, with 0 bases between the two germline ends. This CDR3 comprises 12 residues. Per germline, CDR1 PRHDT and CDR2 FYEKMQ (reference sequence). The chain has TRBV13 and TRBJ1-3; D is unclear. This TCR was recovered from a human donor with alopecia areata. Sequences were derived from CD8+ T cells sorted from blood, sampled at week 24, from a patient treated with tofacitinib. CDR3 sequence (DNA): TGTGCCAGCAGCTTAGGTGGAAACACCATATATTTT. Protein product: CASSLGGNTIYF.